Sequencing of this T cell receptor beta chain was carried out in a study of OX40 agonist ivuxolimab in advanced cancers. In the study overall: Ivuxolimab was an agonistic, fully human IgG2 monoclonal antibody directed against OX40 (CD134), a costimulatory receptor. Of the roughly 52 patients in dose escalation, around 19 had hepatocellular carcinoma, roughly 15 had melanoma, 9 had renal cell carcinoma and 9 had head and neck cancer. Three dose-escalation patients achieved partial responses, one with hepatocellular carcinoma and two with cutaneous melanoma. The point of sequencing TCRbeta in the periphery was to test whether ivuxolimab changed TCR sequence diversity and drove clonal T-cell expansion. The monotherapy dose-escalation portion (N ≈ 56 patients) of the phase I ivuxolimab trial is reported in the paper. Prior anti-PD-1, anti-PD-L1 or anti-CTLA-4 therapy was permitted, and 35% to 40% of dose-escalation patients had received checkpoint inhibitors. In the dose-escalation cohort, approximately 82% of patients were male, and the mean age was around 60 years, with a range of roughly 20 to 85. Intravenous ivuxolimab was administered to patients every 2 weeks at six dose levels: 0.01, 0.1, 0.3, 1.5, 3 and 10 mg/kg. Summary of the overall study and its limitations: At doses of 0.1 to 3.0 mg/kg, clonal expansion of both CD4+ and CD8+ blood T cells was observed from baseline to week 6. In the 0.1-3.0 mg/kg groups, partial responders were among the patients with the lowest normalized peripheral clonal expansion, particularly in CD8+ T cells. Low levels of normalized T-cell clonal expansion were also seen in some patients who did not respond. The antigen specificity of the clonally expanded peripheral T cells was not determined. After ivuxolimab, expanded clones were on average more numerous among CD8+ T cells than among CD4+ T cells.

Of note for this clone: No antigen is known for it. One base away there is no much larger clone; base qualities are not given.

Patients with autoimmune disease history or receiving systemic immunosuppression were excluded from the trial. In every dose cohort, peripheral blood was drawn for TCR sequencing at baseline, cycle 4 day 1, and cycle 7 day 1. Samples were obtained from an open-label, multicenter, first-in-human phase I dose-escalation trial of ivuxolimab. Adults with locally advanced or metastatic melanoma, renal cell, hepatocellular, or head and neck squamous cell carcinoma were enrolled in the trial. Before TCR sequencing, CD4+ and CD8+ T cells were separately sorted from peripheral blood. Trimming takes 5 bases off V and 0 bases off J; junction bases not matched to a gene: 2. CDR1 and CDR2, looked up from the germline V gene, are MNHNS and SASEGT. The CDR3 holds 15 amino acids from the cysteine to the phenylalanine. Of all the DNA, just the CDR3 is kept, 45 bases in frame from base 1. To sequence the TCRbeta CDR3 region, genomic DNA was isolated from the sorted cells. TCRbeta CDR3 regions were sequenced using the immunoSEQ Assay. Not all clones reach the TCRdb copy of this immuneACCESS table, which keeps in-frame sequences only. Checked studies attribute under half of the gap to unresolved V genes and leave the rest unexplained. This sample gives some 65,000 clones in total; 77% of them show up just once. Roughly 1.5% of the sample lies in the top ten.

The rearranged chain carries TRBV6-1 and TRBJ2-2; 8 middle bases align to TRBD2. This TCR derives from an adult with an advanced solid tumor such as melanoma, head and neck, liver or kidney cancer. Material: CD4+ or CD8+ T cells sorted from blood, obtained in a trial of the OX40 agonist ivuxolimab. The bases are TGTGCCAGCAGTCGTAGCGGGACGAACACCGGGGAGCTGTTTTTT. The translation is CASSRSGTNTGELFF.